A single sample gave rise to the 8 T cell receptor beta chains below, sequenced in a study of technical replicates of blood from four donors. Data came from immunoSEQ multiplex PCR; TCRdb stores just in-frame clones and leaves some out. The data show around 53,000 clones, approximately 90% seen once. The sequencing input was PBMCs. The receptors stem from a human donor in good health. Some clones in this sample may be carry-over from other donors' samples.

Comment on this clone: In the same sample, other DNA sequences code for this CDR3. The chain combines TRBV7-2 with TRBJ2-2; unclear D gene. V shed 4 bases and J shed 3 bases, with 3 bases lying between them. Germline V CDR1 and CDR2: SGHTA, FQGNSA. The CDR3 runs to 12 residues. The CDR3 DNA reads TGTGCCAGCAGCTCCTACACCGGGGAGCTGTTTTTT. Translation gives CASSSYTGELFF.

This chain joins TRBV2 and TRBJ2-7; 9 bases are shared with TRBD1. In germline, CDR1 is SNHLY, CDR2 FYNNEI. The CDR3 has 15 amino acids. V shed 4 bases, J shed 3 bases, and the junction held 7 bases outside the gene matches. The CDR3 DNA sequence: TGTGCCAGCAGTGTCACAACAGGGGGCGGCTACGAGCAGTACTTC. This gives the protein CASSVTTGGGYEQYF.

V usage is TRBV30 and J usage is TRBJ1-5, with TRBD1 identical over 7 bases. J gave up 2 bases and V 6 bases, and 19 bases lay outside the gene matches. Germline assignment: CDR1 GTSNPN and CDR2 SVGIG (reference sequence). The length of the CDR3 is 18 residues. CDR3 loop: CACPIPGQKVLCNQPQHF. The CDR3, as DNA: TGTGCCTGCCCCATCCCGGGACAGAAGGTCCTATGCAATCAGCCCCAGCATTTT.

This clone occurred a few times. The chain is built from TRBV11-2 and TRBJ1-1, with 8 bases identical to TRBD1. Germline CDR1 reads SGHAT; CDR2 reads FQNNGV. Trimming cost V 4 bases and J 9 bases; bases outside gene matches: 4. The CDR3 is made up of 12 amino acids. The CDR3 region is CASSSDRVKAFF. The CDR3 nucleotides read TGTGCCAGCAGCTCGGACAGGGTGAAAGCTTTCTTT.

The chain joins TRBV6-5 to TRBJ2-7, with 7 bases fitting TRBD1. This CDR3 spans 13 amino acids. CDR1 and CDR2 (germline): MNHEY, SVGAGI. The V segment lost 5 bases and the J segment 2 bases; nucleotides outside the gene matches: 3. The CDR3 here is CASSAQGAYEQYF. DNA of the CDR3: TGTGCCAGCAGTGCGCAGGGGGCCTACGAGCAGTACTTC.

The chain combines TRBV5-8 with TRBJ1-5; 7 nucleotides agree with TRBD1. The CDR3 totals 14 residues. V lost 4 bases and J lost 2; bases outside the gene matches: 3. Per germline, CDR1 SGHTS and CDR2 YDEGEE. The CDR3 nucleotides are TGTGCCAGCAGCGACAGGGTTGGCAATCAGCCCCAGCATTTT. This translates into CASSDRVGNQPQHF.

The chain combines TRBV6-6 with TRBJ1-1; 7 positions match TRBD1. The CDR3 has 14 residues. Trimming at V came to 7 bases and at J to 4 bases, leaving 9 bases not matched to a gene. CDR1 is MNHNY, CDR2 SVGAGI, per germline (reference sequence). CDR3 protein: CASTGRQGGTEAFF. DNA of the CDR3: TGTGCCAGCACCGGACGACAGGGAGGCACTGAAGCTTTCTTT.

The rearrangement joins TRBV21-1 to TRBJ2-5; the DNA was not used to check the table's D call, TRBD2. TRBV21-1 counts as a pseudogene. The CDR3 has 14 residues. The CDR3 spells CASSKPAGGDGQYF. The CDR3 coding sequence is TGTGCCAGCAGCAAACCAGCGGGAGGGGATGGCCAGTACTTC.